A selection of T cell receptor beta chains follows, all from one sample in a study of shared clonotypes between healthy human individuals. TCRdb's table, derived via immunoSEQ multiplex PCR, lists solely in-frame clones and lacks some. The sample has about 1 million clones; roughly 80% are singletons. The sequencing input was memory CD4+ T cells sorted from blood. These receptors originate from a man in his late teens or twenties in good health. Each CDR3 is given with its conserved first and last residue. The order of the fields is V gene, clone size, J gene, CDR3 protein. Rows give clone size only sometimes, using once, few, many, or a class for an expanded clone.

TRBV5-8	few	TRBJ2-1	CASSFRQGASDEQFF
TRBV10-1	NA	TRBJ2-2	CASSGGQGVTGELFF
TRBV7-2	NA	TRBJ2-1	CASSLALERVNEQFF
TRBV5-6	NA	TRBJ2-3	CASSRSPGQGLDTQYF
TRBV9	NA	TRBJ1-4	CASSPRGRANEKLFF
TRBV2	NA	TRBJ1-3	CASSEASTGSGNTIYF
TRBV2	NA	TRBJ2-7	CASSVSGSRGEQYF
TRBV27	few	TRBJ1-2	CASSDRTRLGGYTF
TRBV6-1	NA	TRBJ1-6	CASSEAGTGNSPLHF
TRBV6-5	NA	TRBJ1-2	CASSYVSNYGYTF
TRBV9	NA	TRBJ2-3	CASSVGGRAWGTDTQYF